These 32 T cell receptor beta chains came from one sample sequenced in a study of human T cells and chemical hapten exposure. TCRdb reprocessed the RACE reads with MiXCR, giving one entry per CDR3 protein. Among about 140,000 distinct CDR3 sequences, roughly 12% were seen once, and the ten largest hold 1.4%. Stated time point: patch test 2, 6 weeks after DPC sensitization. Treatment: therapeutic diphenylcyclopropenone sensitization with weekly scalp DPC. Here the sequenced sample was whole blood, taken in connection with sensitization to the hapten diphenylcyclopropenone (DPC). These receptors all come from a woman aged 45-59 years with alopecia areata. Some clones in this sample may be carry-over from other donors' samples.

This clonotype occurred many times. The chain joins TRBV7-9 to TRBJ1-1; a weak D match, TRBD1 (5 bases). Trimming shortened V by 0 bases and J by 4 bases, and 6 bases separated the two germline ends. CDR1 and CDR2 (germline): SEHNR, FQNEAQ (reference sequence). The CDR3 loop spans 13 amino acids. CDR3 bases: TGTGCCAGCAGCTTAGCGCAGGGCACTGAAGCTTTCTTT. It is translated as CASSLAQGTEAFF.

This clonotype appeared many times. This chain joins TRBV5-1 and TRBJ2-1, with D perhaps given as TRBD1 or TRBD2 (5 bases each). Trimming took off 0 bases at V and 3 bases at J, with 13 bases between the two ends. The CDR3 contains 16 residues. Germline V gives CDR1 SGHRS, CDR2 YFSETQ. The CDR3 is CASSLGSGTNYNEQFF. The CDR3 DNA is TGCGCCAGCAGCTTGGGATCCGGGACGAACTACAATGAGCAGTTCTTC.

This clonotype was counted at least ten times. This chain links TRBV20-1 with TRBJ2-7; 11 nucleotides match TRBD2. Per germline, CDR1 DFQATT and CDR2 SNEGSKA (reference sequence). This CDR3 is built from 16 residues. V gave up 1 base and J gave up 6 bases; unmatched junction bases: 11. The CDR3 DNA is TGCAGTGCTAGAGCTCCCCAACTAGCGGGAGCCCTCGAGCAGTACTTC. Residues: CSARAPQLAGALEQYF.

The rearrangement joins TRBV20-1 to TRBJ1-2, with TRBD1 identical over 9 bases. Germline CDR1 reads DFQATT; CDR2 reads SNEGSKA (reference sequence). The CDR3 spans 14 residues. V was clipped by 4 bases and J by 2 bases; unmatched bases: 5. In nucleotides, the CDR3 is TGCAGTGCTATTACCGGACAGGGGAACTATGGCTACACCTTC. Protein sequence: CSAITGQGNYGYTF.

The J gene is TRBJ1-3, the V gene TRBV4-2; D gene ambiguous. Per the germline V gene, CDR1 is LGHNA and CDR2 is YNFKEQ. The CDR3 has 13 residues. With 6 bases removed from V and 2 bases from J, the gap between germline ends came to 8 bases. In nucleotides, the CDR3 is TGTGCCAGCAGGGCGTCTGCTGGAAACACCATATATTTT. The encoded protein is CASRASAGNTIYF.

This clonotype has a count of ten or more. One junction end does not reproduce the germline sequence, and a read error may be involved. The chain employs TRBV10-2 and TRBJ2-1; 15 bases map to TRBD2. CDR3 size: 16 residues. CDR1 is WSHSY and CDR2 is SAAADI in the germline V gene. CDR3 coding DNA: TGCGCCAGCAGCGAGTCGCGGACTAGCGGGAGGGGTGAGCAGTTCTTC. Protein sequence: CASSESRTSGRGEQFF.

This clonotype occurred a few times. This chain uses TRBV29-1 with TRBJ1-1; TRBD1 matches at 9 bases. J was trimmed by 4 bases and V by 7 bases; bases with no gene match: 7. Germline V CDR1 and CDR2: SQVTM, ANQGSEA. The CDR3 totals 13 residues. CDR3 nucleotide sequence: TGCAGCGCTTCACAGGGGGCCAGCACTGAAGCTTTCTTT. It is translated as CSASQGASTEAFF. The whole variable domain, remainder taken from reference TRBV29-1 and TRBJ1-1, is SAVISQKPSRDICQRGTSLTIQCQVDSQVTMMFWYRQQPGQSLTLIATANQGSEATYESGFVIDKFPISRPNLTFSTLTVSNMSPEDSSIYLCSASQGASTEAFFGQGTRLTVV.

J is TRBJ2-1 and V is TRBV19; 13 nucleotides align to TRBD2. The V gene end was trimmed by 5 bases and the J gene end by 7 bases; junction bases not matched to a gene: 8. Looked up from germline, CDR1 is LNHDA and CDR2 is SQIVND (reference sequence). CDR3 length equals 16 residues. CDR3 coding DNA: TGTGCCAGTAGTCCAGGACTAGCGGGAGTTTGGAATGAGCAGTTCTTC. Amino acids: CASSPGLAGVWNEQFF. Supplemented by reference TRBV19 and TRBJ2-1, the full variable domain reads DGGITQSPKYLFRKEGQNVTLSCEQNLNHDAMYWYRQDPGQGLRLIYYSQIVNDFQKGDIAEGYSVSREKKESFPLTVTSAQKNPTAFYLCASSPGLAGVWNEQFFGPGTRLTVL.

The chain's CDR3 is CASSVGPMNTEAFF. The CDR3, as DNA: TGTGCCAGCAGTGTCGGGCCGATGAACACTGAAGCTTTCTTT. The V call is TRBV6-1, the J call TRBJ1-1; D not resolved. Germline assignment: CDR1 MNHNS and CDR2 SASEGT. The CDR3 runs to 14 residues. Trimming removed 4 bases from V and 0 bases from J, with 9 bases in between.

A note on this clonotype: A much larger clonotype is one base distant, so this may be a read error. The gene calls are TRBV4-3 and TRBJ2-3; TRBD2 aligns across 10 bases. V lost 4 bases, J lost 3 bases, and 7 bases stayed unmatched. Germline V gene sequence: CDR1 LGHNA, CDR2 YSLEER. The CDR3 is 16 residues long. CDR3 coding DNA: TGCGCCAGCAGCCGAGCGCCTAGCGGGAGTACAGATACGCAGTATTTT. The encoded protein is CASSRAPSGSTDTQYF.

This clonotype was detected a few times. The rearrangement uses TRBV28 and TRBJ1-5; tentative D call: TRBD1 (5 bases). Germline values: CDR1 MDHEN, CDR2 SYDVKM. The germline V and J ends were trimmed by 5 bases and 2 bases, with 16 bases remaining between them. The CDR3 is 16 residues long. For the CDR3, the DNA is TGTGCCAGCAGTAGGGTAAGGGACTCCCGCAATCAGCCCCAGCATTTT. The encoded protein is CASSRVRDSRNQPQHF.

The table lists this clonotype with a few counts. The chain has TRBV16 and TRBJ2-3; D is uncertain. This CDR3 has 14 amino acids. Germline V gene sequence: CDR1 KGHSY, CDR2 FQNENV. Trimming took off 1 base at V and 2 bases at J, with 7 bases between the two ends. The CDR3 is CASSQWRTTDTQYF. The CDR3 nucleotides are TGTGCCAGCAGCCAATGGCGGACCACAGATACGCAGTATTTT.

This chain links TRBV7-9 with TRBJ1-1, with 7 bases matching TRBD1. The CDR3 runs to 15 residues. CDR1 and CDR2 from the germline V gene are SEHNR and FQNEAQ (reference sequence). V lost 10 bases to trimming and J lost 2 bases; unmatched junction nucleotides: 13. The CDR3 coding sequence is TGTGCCACCCGCCGGCAGACAGGGCTCAACACTGAAGCTTTCTTT. Encoded protein: CATRRQTGLNTEAFF.

V gene TRBV20-1 combines with J gene TRBJ1-2, with D perhaps TRBD1 (5 bases). Germline lookup yields CDR1 DFQATT and CDR2 SNEGSKA (reference sequence). CDR3 length: 11 residues. V was shortened by 0 bases and J by 8 bases, with 7 bases between the two germline ends. This CDR3 reads CSARDQGGYTF. CDR3 nucleotides: TGCAGTGCTAGAGATCAGGGAGGCTACACCTTC.

This clonotype came up a few times. The gene calls are TRBV6-2 or TRBV6-3 and TRBJ1-1; maybe TRBD1 (5 bases). The V and J ends lost 5 bases and 4 bases respectively, with 11 bases between them. CDR3 size: 13 residues. Germline V gene lookup returns CDR1 MNHEY and CDR2 SVGEGT. CDR3 DNA sequence: TGTGCCAGCAGTCCCCGGAGGGGCACTGAAGCTTTCTTT. It is translated as CASSPRRGTEAFF.

This clonotype occurred many times. The J gene is TRBJ2-1, the V gene TRBV11-2, with no clear D. V dropped 1 base and J dropped 0 bases, with 10 bases sitting between them. CDR3 length equals 16 residues. Germline CDR1 reads SGHAT; CDR2 reads FQNNGV. The CDR3 here is CASSLVRTVSYNEQFF. DNA for the CDR3: TGTGCCAGCAGCTTAGTCAGGACCGTCTCCTACAATGAGCAGTTCTTC.

This clonotype came up a few times. The chain is built from TRBV29-1 and TRBJ2-5, with D possibly matching TRBD2 (5 bases). With 6 bases removed from V and 2 bases from J, the gap between germline ends came to 10 bases. Germline CDR1 reads SQVTM; CDR2 reads ANQGSEA. The CDR3 runs to 12 residues. CDR3 in DNA: TGCAGCGTAGCTAGCAGTCAAGAGACCCAGTACTTC. Translation: CSVASSQETQYF.

In this sample, this clonotype turned up many times. CDR3 DNA sequence: TGTGCCAGCACCTTGGACAGGGCGGATAATTCACCCCTCCACTTT. Its translation: CASTLDRADNSPLHF. The chain couples TRBV12-3 or TRBV12-4 to TRBJ1-6; 8 positions match TRBD1. The V and J ends lost 7 bases and 5 bases, in that order; junction bases with no gene match: 7. The CDR3 loop spans 15 amino acids.

The CDR3, as DNA: TGTGCCAGCAGCTATATAGATAATTCACCCCTCCACTTT. Translated: CASSYIDNSPLHF. This rearrangement joins TRBV7-2 to TRBJ1-6; no firm D call. The CDR3 extends over 13 amino acids. CDR1 is SGHTA, CDR2 FQGNSA, per germline. V was pared by 4 bases and J by 5 bases, with 6 bases between.

This clonotype was seen many times. The gene calls are TRBV7-6 and TRBJ2-2; D unresolved. Trimming took 0 bases from V and 7 from J, leaving 12 bases between them. The CDR3 consists of 15 residues. Germline V CDR1 and CDR2: SGHVS, FNYEAQ. The CDR3 spells CASSLAVGSGGELFF. The CDR3 coding sequence is TGTGCCAGCAGCTTAGCGGTGGGAAGTGGCGGGGAGCTGTTTTTT.

This clonotype was counted at least ten times. The J gene is TRBJ2-1, the V gene TRBV12-3 or TRBV12-4; 10 bases are a match to TRBD2. The CDR3 covers 15 residues. With 2 bases clipped from V and 4 bases from J, the junction kept 2 bases outside the gene matches. Here the CDR3 reads CASSLSAGGYNEQFF. The DNA of the CDR3 is TGTGCCAGCAGTTTATCAGCGGGAGGGTACAATGAGCAGTTCTTC.

This clonotype came up many times. The genes are TRBV4-2 and TRBJ2-1, with D tentatively TRBD2 (5 bases). CDR1 and CDR2 from the germline V gene are LGHNA and YNFKEQ. The CDR3 covers 17 residues. Trimming stripped 0 bases from V and 2 bases from J, with 14 bases between. CDR3 amino acids: CASSQDYGGPPYNEQFF. The CDR3 coding sequence is TGTGCCAGCAGCCAAGATTACGGCGGGCCACCCTACAATGAGCAGTTCTTC.

A few counts support this clonotype. The J gene is TRBJ2-3, the V gene TRBV3-1; 11 nucleotides agree with TRBD1. J gave up 6 bases and V 4 bases, and 9 bases lay outside the gene matches. This CDR3 spans 16 amino acids. Germline V gene sequence: CDR1 LGHDT, CDR2 YNNKEL (reference sequence). CDR3: CASSLPGQGVPDTQYF. DNA for the CDR3: TGTGCCAGCAGCCTACCGGGACAGGGGGTGCCGGATACGCAGTATTTT.

This clonotype was seen many times. The chain recombines TRBV20-1 with TRBJ1-6; no firm D call. Germline V CDR1 and CDR2: DFQATT, SNEGSKA (reference sequence). The CDR3 length is 13 residues. V lost 1 base to trimming and J lost 15 bases, with 16 bases between them. The CDR3: CSARAPPRELLHF. CDR3 DNA: TGCAGTGCTAGAGCCCCTCCCCGAGAGCTCCTCCACTTT.

In its sample, this clonotype was seen a few times. J is TRBJ2-4 and V is TRBV20-1; 7 bases are shared with TRBD2. V shed 1 base and J 3 bases; nucleotides not matched to a gene: 3. The CDR3 contains 14 residues. Germline CDR1 DFQATT, CDR2 SNEGSKA (reference sequence). For the CDR3, the DNA is TGCAGTGCTAGAGTCCCTAGCGGCAAAAACATTCAGTACTTC. This gives the protein CSARVPSGKNIQYF.

The chain employs TRBV12-3 or TRBV12-4 and TRBJ2-7; D possibly corresponds to TRBD2 (6 bases). The V end lost 6 bases, the J end lost 1 base, and 10 bases lay between the germline ends. The CDR3 has 13 amino acids. Here the CDR3 DNA reads TGTGCCAGCAGCGGCGGGAAGTCCTACGAGCAGTACTTC. It encodes CASSGGKSYEQYF.

V usage is TRBV12-3 or TRBV12-4 and J usage is TRBJ1-2, with D unresolved. V was trimmed by 5 bases and J by 6 bases, leaving 13 bases between them. The CDR3 consists of 13 residues. The CDR3 protein is CASSPPQGNGYTF. The CDR3 bases are TGTGCCAGCAGTCCCCCCCAAGGGAATGGCTACACCTTC.

This clonotype came up a few times. The chain is built from TRBV5-1 and TRBJ2-7; D ambiguous. Germline assignment: CDR1 SGHRS and CDR2 YFSETQ. This CDR3 has 15 residues. V lost 2 bases to trimming and J lost 1 base, with 13 bases between them. The CDR3 bases are TGCGCCAGCAGCTTCCAGACCGACGCATCCTACGAGCAGTACTTC. Translation gives CASSFQTDASYEQYF.

This clonotype was seen more than once but under ten times. The rearrangement uses TRBV29-1 and TRBJ2-7; 8 bases map to TRBD2. The germline V gene has CDR1 SQVTM and CDR2 ANQGSEA. This CDR3 contains 13 residues. V trimming: 4 bases; J trimming: 3 bases; junction bases outside the gene matches: 5. The CDR3 region has the DNA TGCAGCGTTGGCACGCTAGCGGGCTACGAGCAGTACTTC. Translation: CSVGTLAGYEQYF.

This clonotype occurred many times. The gene calls are TRBV10-2 and TRBJ2-2; D is unclear. The ends were cut back, 1 base at V and 5 bases at J, with 8 bases in the middle. The CDR3 loop spans 14 amino acids. Germline CDR1 is WSHSY and CDR2 is SAAADI. CDR3 region: CASSELLGTGELFF. In DNA, the CDR3 is TGCGCCAGCAGTGAGTTATTGGGAACCGGGGAGCTGTTTTTT.

The chain couples TRBV30 to TRBJ1-4; 12 bases match TRBD1. CDR3 size: 17 residues. Looked up from germline, CDR1 is GTSNPN and CDR2 is SVGIG (reference sequence). After removal of 2 bases from V and 7 bases from J, the junction contained 11 bases not matched to a gene. CDR3 bases: TGTGCCTGGAGTATAGTCCCGGGACAGGGGGCGAGTGAAAAACTGTTTTTT. Its protein product is CAWSIVPGQGASEKLFF.

At least ten counts were recorded for this clonotype. At one end the junction does not follow the germline gene, possibly because of a read error. The J gene is TRBJ2-7, the V gene TRBV20-1, with TRBD2 matching 8 bases. CDR1 and CDR2 (germline): DFQATT, SNEGSKA (reference sequence). This CDR3 is built from 16 residues. CDR3 nucleotide sequence: TGCAGTGCTAGAGCCGGAGCGGTAGCGGGGCACTTTCGGCCGTTCTTC. Translated, it gives CSARAGAVAGHFRPFF.